The 11 T cell receptor beta chains in this list originate from one sample, sequenced in a study of blood T cell repertoires in COVID-19. TCRdb keeps only in-frame clones here, not all; method: immunoSEQ multiplex PCR. This sample carries about 210,000 clones, 84% of them seen once, and the ten largest clones take roughly a tenth. The sample consisted of peripheral blood. These receptors all stem from a woman older than 75 with COVID-19, enrolled during active disease.

The chain couples TRBV3-1 (or the pseudogene TRBV3-2) to TRBJ1-2, with D maybe TRBD1 (6 bases). Trimming took 3 bases from V and 6 from J, leaving 14 bases between them. The CDR3 is 14 amino acids. The V gene's germline CDR1 is LGHDT and CDR2 YNNKEL (reference sequence). The CDR3 reads CASSHLTGLDGYTF. Written as DNA, the CDR3 is TGTGCCAGCAGCCATCTTACAGGGCTCGATGGCTACACCTTC.

The chain combines TRBV24-1 with TRBJ2-2, with 10 bases identical to TRBD2. V shed 5 bases, J shed 7 bases, and the junction held 9 bases outside the gene matches. The CDR3 length is 16 residues. In germline, CDR1 is KGHDR, CDR2 SFDVKD. CDR3 DNA: TGTGCCACCAGTGTTAGCGGGGGGCCTTCTATCGGGGAGCTGTTTTTT. Amino acid sequence: CATSVSGGPSIGELFF.

The chain joins TRBV19 to TRBJ1-2, with TRBD1 as a possible D gene (5 bases). Trimming pared 6 bases from V and 8 bases from J, leaving 16 bases between. Germline V lookup: CDR1 LNHDA, CDR2 SQIVND (reference sequence). The length of the CDR3 is 13 residues. This chain's CDR3 is CASRASGYDGYTF. CDR3 in DNA: TGTGCCAGTAGAGCCTCAGGGTATGACGGCTACACCTTC.

This sequence joins TRBV6-1 and TRBJ2-7, with a weak D call TRBD2 (6 bases). The CDR3 contains 15 residues. Per the germline V gene, CDR1 is MNHNS and CDR2 is SASEGT. V gave up 1 base and J gave up 1 base, with 11 bases separating them. In DNA, the CDR3 is TGTGCCAGCAGTGAAGTAGGGACTGTATCCTACGAGCAGTACTTC. Its protein product is CASSEVGTVSYEQYF.

The J gene is TRBJ2-1, the V gene TRBV5-1; D possibly corresponds to TRBD1 (6 bases). The CDR3 is made up of 14 amino acids. Between the trimmed V and J ends, which lost 4 bases and 1 base, there was a span of 9 bases. Germline V CDR1 and CDR2: SGHRS, YFSETQ. The CDR3 region has the DNA TGCGCCAGCAGCGGAACAGGGTCCTACAATGAGCAGTTCTTC. Protein product: CASSGTGSYNEQFF.

The chain is built from TRBV6-2 or TRBV6-3 and TRBJ1-1, with D perhaps TRBD1 (5 bases). Germline V gene lookup returns CDR1 MNHEY and CDR2 SVGEGT. The CDR3 consists of 14 residues. Trimming shortened V by 6 bases and J by 8 bases, and 19 bases separated the two germline ends. CDR3 region: CASSRDSQPPEAFF. CDR3 DNA: TGTGCCAGCAGCCGCGACAGTCAACCACCCGAAGCTTTCTTT.

CDR3 sequence reads: CASSLASTEKLFF. The CDR3 DNA sequence: TGCGCCAGCAGCTTGGCCAGTACCGAAAAACTGTTTTTT. V is TRBV5-1 and J is TRBJ1-4; D gene unclear. Germline values: CDR1 SGHRS, CDR2 YFSETQ. The CDR3 totals 13 residues. The V and J ends lost 0 bases and 8 bases respectively, with 8 bases between them.

CDR3 loop: CASSLAPSTSGGYNEQFF. As DNA, the CDR3 is TGTGCCAGCAGCCTTGCCCCCTCGACTAGCGGGGGGTACAATGAGCAGTTCTTC. The rearrangement links TRBV5-4 to TRBJ2-1; 13 bases agree with TRBD2. Germline V CDR1 and CDR2: SGHNT, YYREEE (reference sequence). The CDR3 consists of 18 residues. V dropped 4 bases and J dropped 4; count of bases not matched to a gene: 11.

The chain employs TRBV7-9 and TRBJ2-5; 7 bases map to TRBD2. CDR1 and CDR2 from the germline V gene are SEHNR and FQNEAQ (reference sequence). The trim removed 5 bases at V and 2 bases at J, leaving 14 bases unmatched. The CDR3 is 17 amino acids. CDR3 sequence: CASSHGELARSQETQYF. Written as DNA, the CDR3 is TGTGCCAGCAGCCACGGGGAACTAGCGCGGAGTCAAGAGACCCAGTACTTC.

The gene calls are TRBV29-1 and TRBJ2-7, with D possibly matching TRBD2 (6 bases). Trimming removed 0 bases from V and 7 bases from J, with 16 bases in between. Germline CDR1 is SQVTM and CDR2 is ANQGSEA. The CDR3 loop spans 14 amino acids. The CDR3 DNA follows: TGCAGCGTTGAAGAGGGGGACTCCCCGGGGGAGCAGTACTTC. Its translation: CSVEEGDSPGEQYF.

The rearrangement links TRBV12-3 or TRBV12-4 to TRBJ1-5; D might be TRBD1 (6 bases). The CDR3 length is 12 residues. The V end was cut by 4 bases, the J end by 5 bases, with 6 bases between. CDR3 loop: CASSSGDQPQHF. The DNA for the CDR3 is TGTGCCAGCAGTTCAGGGGATCAGCCCCAGCATTTT.